These T cell receptor beta chains were read from a single sample in a study of control samples from healthy donors and cancer patients. Profiled with immunoSEQ multiplex PCR; TCRdb holds only in-frame clones, not every one. The data hold about 230,000 clones, with about 80% observed a single time. The specimen was PBMCs. The receptors shown here come from a woman in her sixties or seventies with lung cancer. The CDR3 runs from the conserved cysteine through the conserved F or W. Fields, in order: clone size, V gene, CDR3 protein. Size is stated for part of the rows, as once, few or many counts, or as a class when the clone is expanded.

clone size: .; V gene: TRBV7-3; CDR3 protein: CASSLTPGVTEAFF
clone size: .; V gene: TRBV11-2; CDR3 protein: CASSQPLGLAGGETQYF
clone size: once; V gene: TRBV2; CDR3 protein: CASSEFGVRNTEAFF
clone size: .; V gene: TRBV7-2; CDR3 protein: CASRPDRLNGYTF
clone size: .; V gene: TRBV12-3/TRBV12-4; CDR3 protein: CASSLMVTDTQYF
clone size: .; V gene: TRBV15; CDR3 protein: CATSRVGRGAGNTIYF
clone size: few; V gene: TRBV27; CDR3 protein: CASSLQLGAEEQYF
clone size: .; V gene: TRBV12-3/TRBV12-4; CDR3 protein: CASRTTGQDTIYF
clone size: .; V gene: TRBV28; CDR3 protein: CAEGQGFNYGYTF
clone size: few; V gene: TRBV3-1/TRBV3-2; CDR3 protein: CASSPSGSGADSPLHF
clone size: .; V gene: TRBV6-1; CDR3 protein: CASSEAPDRVYGYTF
clone size: .; V gene: TRBV2; CDR3 protein: CASRGVSVGEKLFF
clone size: .; V gene: TRBV7-3; CDR3 protein: CASSLGSSGRYNEQFF
clone size: .; V gene: TRBV7-9; CDR3 protein: CASSQSGQATTGELFF
clone size: .; V gene: TRBV6-5; CDR3 protein: CASSTSGNTEAFF
clone size: .; V gene: TRBV2; CDR3 protein: CASTQERYEQYF
clone size: .; V gene: TRBV10-3; CDR3 protein: CAISDRTGGSNQPQHF
clone size: once; V gene: TRBV6-6; CDR3 protein: CASSYSTDENQPQHF
clone size: few; V gene: TRBV4-2; CDR3 protein: CASSQDGVTLHF
clone size: .; V gene: TRBV5-1; CDR3 protein: CASSPAGASADTQYF
clone size: .; V gene: TRBV29-1; CDR3 protein: CSVYSENYGYTF
clone size: .; V gene: TRBV19; CDR3 protein: CASSRDRASYEQYF
clone size: .; V gene: TRBV19; CDR3 protein: CASISGPRVSEAFF
clone size: once; V gene: TRBV18; CDR3 protein: CASSPRQGFYEQYF
clone size: .; V gene: TRBV27; CDR3 protein: CASSLGVYSPLHF
clone size: .; V gene: TRBV29-1; CDR3 protein: CSVDPTGSNYGYTF
clone size: few; V gene: TRBV3-1/TRBV3-2; CDR3 protein: CASSQAVTGRKETQYF
clone size: .; V gene: TRBV12-5; CDR3 protein: CASGQIAGGYNEQFF
clone size: .; V gene: TRBV5-4; CDR3 protein: CASSPPNRGTQETQYF
clone size: .; V gene: TRBV7-3; CDR3 protein: CASSPGVGVSAEAFF
clone size: .; V gene: TRBV7-9; CDR3 protein: CASSLAQGGTEAFF
clone size: .; V gene: TRBV10-3; CDR3 protein: CAISGEGHSSRGYTF
clone size: .; V gene: TRBV24-1; CDR3 protein: CATSPGQFNQPQHF
clone size: .; V gene: TRBV23-1; CDR3 protein: CASSRRDREFFTEAFF
clone size: .; V gene: TRBV6-1; CDR3 protein: CASSELMREYF
clone size: .; V gene: TRBV5-1; CDR3 protein: CASSLGIAGGYNEQFF
clone size: once; V gene: TRBV5-6; CDR3 protein: CASSLPGGSGYTF
clone size: .; V gene: TRBV30; CDR3 protein: CAWSGGRRWENTDTQYF
clone size: .; V gene: TRBV5-4; CDR3 protein: CASSLDGPGGSYNEQFF
clone size: .; V gene: TRBV3-1/TRBV3-2; CDR3 protein: CASSRTGVGSPLHF
clone size: .; V gene: TRBV13; CDR3 protein: CASSLAVPGQGRPYNEQFF
clone size: .; V gene: TRBV5-1; CDR3 protein: CASSFSEGATEAFF
clone size: .; V gene: TRBV28; CDR3 protein: CASSFTRTLRNQPQHF
clone size: .; V gene: TRBV6-5; CDR3 protein: CASSQSGLGGYTF
clone size: .; V gene: TRBV2; CDR3 protein: CASVLGGQARVEQFF
clone size: .; V gene: TRBV5-4; CDR3 protein: CASSIQGMGYGYTF
clone size: .; V gene: TRBV29-1; CDR3 protein: CSVSDRGPSYEQYF
clone size: few; V gene: TRBV19; CDR3 protein: CASSIGIDSGSEHF
clone size: .; V gene: TRBV19; CDR3 protein: CASSIDRGLSPLHF
clone size: .; V gene: TRBV5-1; CDR3 protein: CASSPAGNAGQPQHF
clone size: .; V gene: TRBV6-1; CDR3 protein: CASSEWGVYGYTF
clone size: .; V gene: TRBV21-1; CDR3 protein: CASSKEARDRGGREQYF
clone size: .; V gene: TRBV19; CDR3 protein: CASSSQRGQDLKGYTF